Below are 26 T cell receptor beta chains sequenced from a single sample in a study of T cell repertoires in cytomegalovirus infection. TCRdb processed the reads anew with MiXCR; each CDR3 protein has one entry. This table holds around 750,000 distinct CDR3 sequences, over 25% found once. The antigens for these receptors are not known. The sample consisted of cultured CD8+ T cells from PBMCs, taken from culture after CMV antigen stimulation. The receptors originated from a human donor in good health (CMV status not recorded). Some clones in this sample may be carry-over from other donors' samples.

The rearrangement links TRBV7-6 to TRBJ2-3, with D possibly being TRBD1 or TRBD2 (5 bases each). The germline CDR1 and CDR2 sequences are SGHVS and FNYEAQ. V was pared by 5 bases and J by 7 bases, with 22 bases between. CDR3 length: 16 amino acids. The CDR3 sequence: CASSLSAVSGANTQYF. CDR3 nucleotides: TGTGCCAGCAGCCTCAGTGCGGTCTCCGGGGCCAATACGCAGTATTTT. Based on the CDR3 plus reference TRBV7-6 and TRBJ2-3, the full variable domain is GAGVSQSPRYKVTKRGQDVALRCDPISGHVSLYWYRQALGQGPEFLTYFNYEAQQDKSGLPNDRFSAERPEGSISTLTIQRTEQRDSAMYRCASSLSAVSGANTQYFGPGTRLTVL.

This clonotype was recorded a few times. V gene TRBV6-5 combines with J gene TRBJ1-2, with TRBD1 as a possible D gene (5 bases). The CDR3 is 13 residues long. The V gene lost 3 bases and the J gene lost 4 bases, with 9 bases spanning the gap. Germline V lookup: CDR1 MNHEY, CDR2 SVGAGI. The CDR3 protein is CASSYGGSYGYTF. DNA of the CDR3: TGTGCCAGCAGTTATGGGGGATCCTATGGCTACACCTTC.

Only a few counts were recorded for this clonotype. The rearrangement joins TRBV7-9 to TRBJ2-2; D possibly corresponds to TRBD1 (7 bases). CDR3 length: 15 amino acids. Trimming cost V 2 bases and J 6 bases, with 13 bases left between them. The germline V gene has CDR1 SEHNR and CDR2 FQNEAQ (reference sequence). The CDR3 region has the DNA TGTGCCAGCAGCTTATGGGGGGACAGTCCCGGGGAGCTGTTTTTT. Its protein is CASSLWGDSPGELFF.

This clonotype was counted only a few times. The chain employs TRBV2 and TRBJ2-1, with 7 bases matching TRBD2. Germline V gene sequence: CDR1 SNHLY, CDR2 FYNNEI. V was pared by 3 bases and J by 4 bases, with 6 bases of the junction left unmatched. The CDR3 has 15 residues. The CDR3 DNA reads TGTGCCAGCAGTGAGACAGCGGGGCTTTACAATGAGCAGTTCTTC. It yields the protein CASSETAGLYNEQFF.

This chain uses TRBV2 with TRBJ1-1; no reliable D call. The CDR3 length is 14 residues. With 1 base removed from V and 1 base from J, the gap between germline ends came to 7 bases. Germline lookup yields CDR1 SNHLY and CDR2 FYNNEI. The CDR3 DNA reads as TGTGCCAGCAGTGAAGATGAAGCGAACACTGAAGCTTTCTTT. Amino acid sequence: CASSEDEANTEAFF.

In its sample, this clonotype was seen once. The chain is built from TRBV7-6 and TRBJ2-1; unclear D gene. V was cut by 2 bases and J by 12 bases, with 11 bases left in between. Germline values: CDR1 SGHVS, CDR2 FNYEAQ. The CDR3 spans 12 residues. This CDR3 is CASSLPFLGQFF. CDR3 nucleotide sequence: TGTGCCAGCAGCTTACCCTTTCTTGGGCAGTTCTTC.

There are a few counts of this clonotype. The junction departs from the called germline gene at one end, perhaps through a read error. V and J are TRBV7-7 and TRBJ2-2, with unresolved D. The CDR3 runs 15 residues. The V gene's germline CDR1 is SSHAT and CDR2 FNYEAQ (reference sequence). CDR3 amino acids: CASSLGDSNTGELFF. The CDR3, as DNA: TGTGCTAGCAGCTTAGGTGACTCAAACACCGGGGAGCTGTTTTTT.

This clonotype has a handful of counts. CDR3 DNA sequence: TGCGCCAGCAGCCAAGAAGGCCTAGCGGGGAAACCCTACAATGAGCAGTTCTTC. It specifies CASSQEGLAGKPYNEQFF. The V call is TRBV4-1, the J call TRBJ2-1; TRBD2 matches at 9 bases. With V trimmed by 0 bases and J by 2 bases, 8 bases remained unmatched. Germline lookup yields CDR1 MGHRA and CDR2 YSYEKL. The CDR3 loop spans 18 amino acids.

The chain recombines TRBV7-8 with TRBJ2-5, with D perhaps TRBD2 (5 bases). The CDR3 spans 13 residues. Germline assignment: CDR1 SGHVS and CDR2 FQNEAQ. Trimming cost V 5 bases and J 3 bases, with 10 bases left between them. Here the CDR3 reads CASSPDYKETQYF. For the CDR3, the DNA is TGTGCCAGCAGCCCAGACTACAAAGAGACCCAGTACTTC.

This clonotype was seen a few times. The rearrangement links TRBV7-6 to TRBJ1-1; a weak D match, TRBD1 (5 bases). From germline, CDR1 is SGHVS and CDR2 FNYEAQ. This CDR3 is built from 15 residues. Trimming pared 0 bases from V and 8 bases from J, leaving 16 bases between. This CDR3 is CASSLAGDLWGEAFF. DNA of the CDR3: TGTGCCAGCAGCTTAGCGGGGGATCTGTGGGGGGAAGCTTTCTTT.

The chain couples TRBV7-2 to TRBJ2-3, with 7 bases that match TRBD2. Germline V gene sequence: CDR1 SGHTA, CDR2 FQGNSA. The ends lost 5 bases at V and 5 bases at J; junction bases unmatched: 7. This CDR3 comprises 14 residues. The CDR3 DNA reads as TGTGCCAGCAGCCACCCCGGCGGGGGAGATACGCAGTATTTT. This gives the protein CASSHPGGGDTQYF.

The V call is TRBV4-1, the J call TRBJ1-2, with D tentatively TRBD1 (6 bases). The V gene's germline CDR1 is MGHRA and CDR2 YSYEKL. Trimming removed 5 bases from V and 7 bases from J, with 11 bases in between. This CDR3 has 12 amino acids. CDR3 amino acids: CASSMKGGGYTF. CDR3 DNA sequence: TGCGCCAGCAGCATGAAGGGGGGTGGCTACACCTTC.

CDR3 in amino acids: CASSYGAPPEVVTEAFF. The CDR3 bases are TGTGCCAGCAGTTATGGTGCCCCTCCGGAAGTGGTCACTGAAGCTTTCTTT. This chain uses TRBV6-2 or TRBV6-3 with TRBJ1-1; D gene ambiguous. The CDR3 has 17 residues. V lost 3 bases, J lost 4 bases, and 21 bases lay in between. Per the germline V gene, CDR1 is MNHEY and CDR2 is SVGEGT.

The V call is TRBV4-1, the J call TRBJ2-3, with a weak D call TRBD1 (6 bases). This CDR3 contains 16 residues. Per the germline V gene, CDR1 is MGHRA and CDR2 is YSYEKL. The V gene lost 1 base and the J gene lost 3 bases, with 14 bases spanning the gap. This CDR3 reads CASSQGGWQGTDTQYF. The CDR3 nucleotides read TGCGCCAGCAGCCAAGGAGGGTGGCAGGGGACAGATACGCAGTATTTT.

The chain employs TRBV4-3 and TRBJ2-2; 9 bases line up with TRBD2. Germline-derived CDR1 and CDR2 are LGHNA and YSLEER. With 1 base clipped from V and 6 bases from J, the junction kept 9 bases outside the gene matches. This CDR3 is built from 17 residues. CDR3 coding DNA: TGCGCCAGCAGCCAAGGCCCGCTAGCGGGGAAGGCCGGGGAGCTGTTTTTT. It specifies CASSQGPLAGKAGELFF.

In this sample, this clonotype turned up a few times. The chain employs TRBV19 and TRBJ2-5; tentative D call: TRBD2 (5 bases). The germline CDR1 and CDR2 sequences are LNHDA and SQIVND (reference sequence). The CDR3 is 13 residues long. Trimming stripped 5 bases from V and 5 bases from J, with 12 bases between. The CDR3: CASSQRTFETQYF. The CDR3 DNA is TGTGCCAGTAGTCAACGGACTTTCGAGACCCAGTACTTC.

V and J are TRBV7-6 and TRBJ2-1; TRBD1 aligns across 7 bases. Germline assignment: CDR1 SGHVS and CDR2 FNYEAQ. Losses at the gene ends were 5 bases for V and 2 bases for J; bases not matched to a gene: 9. The CDR3 is 16 residues long. CDR3 loop: CASSLLTGSPYNEQFF. DNA for the CDR3: TGTGCCAGCAGCCTCCTGACAGGGTCCCCCTACAATGAGCAGTTCTTC.

V usage is TRBV7-6 and J usage is TRBJ2-7, with 7 bases that match TRBD2. V was clipped by 5 bases and J by 8 bases; unmatched bases: 12. CDR1 and CDR2 from the germline V gene are SGHVS and FNYEAQ. The CDR3 has 14 amino acids. CDR3 protein: CASSPRGSSDKQYF. The CDR3 region has the DNA TGTGCCAGCAGCCCCCGCGGGAGTTCTGATAAGCAGTACTTC.

This chain uses TRBV4-1 with TRBJ1-1, with 8 bases aligning to TRBD1. The CDR3 consists of 14 residues. The trim removed 1 base at V and 5 bases at J, leaving 3 bases unmatched. Germline CDR1 is MGHRA and CDR2 is YSYEKL. The CDR3 sequence is CASSQGTGRTEAFF. The CDR3 nucleotides are TGCGCCAGCAGCCAAGGGACAGGGAGGACTGAAGCTTTCTTT.

This clonotype turned up a few times. The rearrangement uses TRBV14 and TRBJ2-1; 9 bases align to TRBD2. The CDR3 is 16 amino acids. Looked up from germline, CDR1 is SGHDN and CDR2 is FVKESK. The ends lost 3 bases at V and 5 bases at J; junction bases unmatched: 8. As DNA, the CDR3 is TGTGCCAGCAGCCAGTGGGCTAGCGGGGTGCACAATGAGCAGTTCTTC. It yields the protein CASSQWASGVHNEQFF. Supplemented by reference TRBV14 and TRBJ2-1, the full variable domain reads EAGVTQFPSHSVIEKGQTVTLRCDPISGHDNLYWYRRVMGKEIKFLLHFVKESKQDESGMPNNRFLAERTGGTYSTLKVQPAELEDSGVYFCASSQWASGVHNEQFFGPGTRLTVL.

This rearrangement joins TRBV27 to TRBJ2-3; 11 nucleotides match TRBD2. The germline CDR1 and CDR2 sequences are MNHEY and SMNVEV (reference sequence). The CDR3 extends over 16 amino acids. V gave up 6 bases and J gave up 2 bases; unmatched junction bases: 7. This CDR3 reads CASRTTSGGYTDTQYF. CDR3 nucleotides: TGTGCCAGCAGGACCACTAGCGGGGGTTACACAGATACGCAGTATTTT.

This clonotype was counted only a few times. The CDR3 region has the DNA TGTGCCAGCAGTTACGGACTAGCGGGGGGCCGGGGCACCGGGGAGCTGTTTTTT. Translation: CASSYGLAGGRGTGELFF. This chain uses TRBV27 with TRBJ2-2, with TRBD2 identical over 14 bases. Germline loops: CDR1 MNHEY, CDR2 SMNVEV (reference sequence). CDR3 length: 18 amino acids. The V segment lost 4 bases and the J segment 4 bases; nucleotides outside the gene matches: 8.

This clonotype occurred many times. The chain has TRBV7-3 and TRBJ2-7; TRBD1 might be the D (6 bases). The ends were cut back, 4 bases at V and 7 bases at J, with 17 bases in the middle. From germline, CDR1 is SGHTA and CDR2 FQGTGA. The CDR3 sequence is 14 residues long. The CDR3 sequence is CASSSPGTTFEQYV. The CDR3 bases are TGTGCCAGCAGCTCTCCAGGGACAACCTTTGAGCAGTACGTC.

This clonotype appeared a few times. The chain joins TRBV6-5 to TRBJ2-5, with D possibly being TRBD1 (5 bases). Germline V gene lookup returns CDR1 MNHEY and CDR2 SVGAGI. V lost 6 bases and J lost 4, with 12 bases in between. The CDR3 length is 13 residues. CDR3 region: CASSQGPGETQYF. The CDR3 DNA follows: TGTGCCAGCAGCCAGGGCCCCGGAGAGACCCAGTACTTC.

On this clonotype: At one end the junction does not follow the germline gene, possibly because of a read error. V gene TRBV5-3 combines with J gene TRBJ1-2; 8 bases align to TRBD1. TRBV5-3 is flagged as an ORF with uncertain function. This CDR3 contains 15 residues. The CDR3 loop reads CASSLVETGVFGYTF. The CDR3 nucleotides read TGTGCCAGCAGCTTAGTCGAGACAGGGGTTTTTGGCTACACCTTC.

This clonotype has just one count. The chain uses TRBV27 and TRBJ1-2; D gene uncertain. The CDR3 extends over 12 amino acids. CDR1 and CDR2 from the germline V gene are MNHEY and SMNVEV (reference sequence). V was cut by 5 bases and J by 8 bases, with 12 bases left in between. CDR3 nucleotides: TGTGCCAGCAGTAGAGACGGGGTAGGCTACACCTTC. Translated: CASSRDGVGYTF.